This T cell receptor (beta chain) was identified in a study of regulatory T cells in long-lasting Graves disease. Background on the study: Graves' patients, diagnosed recently, had received antithyroid drugs under 3 months.

The TCR beta library used iRepertoire HTBI primers with Arm-PCR amplification of CDR3. From the multiplex PCR reads, TCRdb called clonotypes with MiXCR, one entry per CDR3 protein. The sample consists of about 200,000 distinct CDR3 sequences, approximately 18% of them appearing once. The study, taken as a whole, reports: Blood alone, not thyroid tissue, was studied.

For this clonotype: Its specificity is unknown.

The CDR3 is 12 residues long. Germline CDR1 SNHLY, CDR2 FYNNEI. V was pared by 5 bases and J by 4 bases, with 2 bases of the junction left unmatched. The time point here: newly diagnosed GD, antithyroid drugs for less than 3 months. After RNA was extracted from PBMCs, the TCR library was made from it. The sample also formed part of further work on T cells in Graves' hyperthyroidism and ophthalmopathy.

The sample in question was peripheral blood mononuclear cells (PBMCs), obtained at new diagnosis, from a patient treated with antithyroid drugs. This clonotype was sampled from a woman in her 30s with Graves disease. V gene TRBV2 combines with J gene TRBJ2-7, with 7 positions matching TRBD1. The CDR3 coding sequence is TGTGCCAGCAGTACAGGGGAATACGAGCAGTACTTC. It yields the protein CASSTGEYEQYF.